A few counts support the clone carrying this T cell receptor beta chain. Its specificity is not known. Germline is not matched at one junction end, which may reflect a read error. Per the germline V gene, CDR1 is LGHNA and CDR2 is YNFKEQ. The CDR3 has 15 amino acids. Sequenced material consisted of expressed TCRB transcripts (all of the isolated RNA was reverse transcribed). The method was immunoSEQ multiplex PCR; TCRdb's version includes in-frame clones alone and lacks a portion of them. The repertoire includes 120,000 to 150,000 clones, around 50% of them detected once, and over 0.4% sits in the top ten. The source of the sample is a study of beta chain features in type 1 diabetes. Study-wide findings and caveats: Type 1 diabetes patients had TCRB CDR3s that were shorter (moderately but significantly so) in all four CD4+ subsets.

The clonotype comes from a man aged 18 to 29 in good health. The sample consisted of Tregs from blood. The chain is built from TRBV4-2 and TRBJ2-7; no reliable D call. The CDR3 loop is CASSQDPGEVGEQHF. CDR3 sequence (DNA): TGTGCCAGCAGCCAAGATCCGGGTGAGGTTGGAGAGCAGCACTTC.